Following are 31 T cell receptor beta chains from one sample sequenced in a study of T cells in Graves' hyperthyroidism and ophthalmopathy. There were TCR beta CDR3 regions amplified from RNA transcripts. The TCR CDR3 was amplified in a first-round RT-PCR using the HTBI primer set. MiXCR, applied by TCRdb to the multiplex PCR reads, yields one record per CDR3 protein. The table shows around 600,000 distinct CDR3 sequences, with roughly 14% occurring only once. The sample was blood. The receptors stem from a woman aged 25 to 45 with Graves' hyperthyroidism.

This clonotype was recorded a few times. The chain combines TRBV6-1 with TRBJ2-3, with 13 positions matching TRBD2. Unmatched junction bases numbered 14, after V lost 6 bases and J lost 5 bases. The CDR3 extends over 18 amino acids. The germline CDR1 and CDR2 sequences are MNHNS and SASEGT. Here the CDR3 reads CASRRSMGLAGWGDTQYF. The CDR3 DNA reads TGTGCCAGCAGGAGGAGCATGGGACTAGCGGGGTGGGGAGATACGCAGTATTTT.

On this clonotype itself: This could be a read error, since a much larger clone is one nucleotide away. This chain links TRBV24-1 with TRBJ1-2; TRBD1 matches at 7 bases. V was pared by 5 bases and J by 7 bases, with 12 bases of the junction left unmatched. Germline-derived CDR1 and CDR2 are KGHDR and SFDVKD. The CDR3 extends over 15 amino acids. The CDR3: CATSGSTGEVGGYTF. The CDR3 DNA follows: TGTGCCACCAGTGGTTCCACAGGGGAGGTCGGTGGCTACACCTTC.

This chain links TRBV5-4 with TRBJ2-7; D is ambiguous. Germline V CDR1 and CDR2: SGHNT, YYREEE (reference sequence). The CDR3 is 14 residues long. Trimming shortened V by 0 bases and J by 9 bases, and 16 bases separated the two germline ends. This CDR3 is CASSLATPTFGQYF. CDR3 coding DNA: TGTGCCAGCAGCTTGGCTACGCCTACCTTCGGGCAGTACTTC.

The chain links TRBV20-1 to TRBJ1-3; unclear D gene. CDR3 length equals 14 residues. Trimming pared 6 bases from V and 7 bases from J, leaving 19 bases between. Germline values: CDR1 DFQATT, CDR2 SNEGSKA (reference sequence). The CDR3 DNA sequence: TGCAGTGCCCCCTCCGGGTTCGCGGGGAACACCATATATTTT. This codes for CSAPSGFAGNTIYF.

This clonotype has more than one count but fewer than ten. V and J are TRBV30 and TRBJ2-7; D is undetermined. Trimming pared 4 bases from V and 3 bases from J, leaving 13 bases between. Germline V gene data show CDR1 as GTSNPN and CDR2 as SVGIG (reference sequence). The CDR3 is 13 residues long. CDR3 protein: CAWNAAVYYEQYF. CDR3 bases: TGTGCCTGGAATGCGGCGGTTTACTACGAGCAGTACTTC. The full variable domain, its missing parts supplied by reference TRBV30 and TRBJ2-7, is SQTIHQWPATLVQPVGSPLSLECTVEGTSNPNLYWYRQAAGRGLQLLFYSVGIGQISSEVPQNLSASRPQDRQFILSSKKLLLSDSGFYLCAWNAAVYYEQYFGPGTRLTVT.

At least ten counts were recorded for this clonotype. J is TRBJ2-7 and V is TRBV7-2; the D gene is possibly TRBD2 (6 bases). The CDR3 runs 11 residues. In germline, CDR1 is SGHTA, CDR2 FQGNSA. V lost 8 bases and J lost 5, with 10 bases in between. The CDR3 loop reads CASGTYHEQYF. For the CDR3, the DNA is TGTGCCAGCGGGACTTATCACGAGCAGTACTTC.

The V call is TRBV9, the J call TRBJ2-1; TRBD2 is a possible D gene (6 bases). The CDR3 is 15 residues long. Trimming took 0 bases from V and 5 from J, leaving 12 bases between them. CDR1 is SGDLS and CDR2 is YYNGEE in the germline V gene. The CDR3 is CASSVATAGNNEQFF. The CDR3 coding sequence is TGTGCCAGCAGCGTAGCGACGGCGGGGAACAATGAGCAGTTCTTC.

This clonotype was picked up many times. The V gene is TRBV5-6, the J gene TRBJ1-1; tentative D call: TRBD1 (5 bases). CDR3 length: 13 residues. The ends were cut back, 4 bases at V and 2 bases at J, with 9 bases in the middle. CDR1 is SGHDT and CDR2 is YYEEEE in the germline V gene. This CDR3 reads CASSGTTNTEAFF. The CDR3 region has the DNA TGTGCCAGCAGCGGGACGACAAACACTGAAGCTTTCTTT.

The chain couples TRBV7-9 to TRBJ2-1; the match to TRBD2 covers 13 bases. Unmatched junction bases numbered 4, after V lost 0 bases and J lost 8 bases. Germline V gives CDR1 SEHNR, CDR2 FQNEAQ (reference sequence). The CDR3 covers 16 residues. CDR3 coding DNA: TGTGCCAGCAGCTTAGCAGGACTAGCGGGAGATGATGAGCAGTTCTTC. Translation gives CASSLAGLAGDDEQFF. Supplemented by reference TRBV7-9 and TRBJ2-1, the full variable domain reads DTGVSQNPRHKITKRGQNVTFRCDPISEHNRLYWYRQTLGQGPEFLTYFQNEAQLEKSRLLSDRFSAERPKGSFSTLEIQRTEQGDSAMYLCASSLAGLAGDDEQFFGPGTRLTVL.

The sample holds many counts of this clonotype. This rearrangement joins TRBV30 to TRBJ1-1, with 7 bases identical to TRBD1. Losses at the gene ends were 5 bases for V and 2 bases for J; bases not matched to a gene: 2. CDR1 and CDR2 (germline): GTSNPN, SVGIG (reference sequence). This CDR3 is 12 amino acids long. The CDR3 loop is CAWRQGNTEAFF. The CDR3 bases are TGTGCCTGGCGACAGGGAAACACTGAAGCTTTCTTT.

The chain couples TRBV30 to TRBJ1-5; no clear D. CDR3 length equals 15 residues. Germline CDR1 and CDR2: GTSNPN and SVGIG (reference sequence). Between the trimmed V and J ends, which lost 1 base and 4 bases, there was a span of 14 bases. CDR3 loop: CAWSEWGTGNQPQHF. CDR3 coding DNA: TGTGCCTGGAGTGAATGGGGAACCGGTAATCAGCCCCAGCATTTT.

This clonotype was seen at least ten times. The chain couples TRBV3-1 to TRBJ2-7; no clear D gene. The V and J ends lost 4 bases and 7 bases respectively, with 17 bases between them. Germline-derived CDR1 and CDR2 are LGHDT and YNNKEL (reference sequence). The CDR3 covers 14 residues. The chain's CDR3 is CASSPSRSPGEQYF. Written as DNA, the CDR3 is TGTGCCAGCAGCCCTTCCCGCAGTCCTGGGGAGCAGTACTTC.

About this clonotype: One base away lies a much larger clone, so this may be a sequencing read error. The chain has TRBV30 and TRBJ1-2; the D gene is possibly TRBD1 (5 bases). The CDR3 sequence is 8 residues long. The germline gives CDR1 GTSNPN, CDR2 SVGIG (reference sequence). The CDR3 region is CRDCGYTF. CDR3 nucleotides: TGCAGGGACTGTGGCTACACCTTC.

This clonotype was counted many times. The chain joins TRBV6-1 to TRBJ2-1, with TRBD2 matching 10 bases. Germline lookup yields CDR1 MNHNS and CDR2 SASEGT. The CDR3 has 15 residues. With 6 bases clipped from V and 10 bases from J, the junction kept 12 bases outside the gene matches. The CDR3 DNA reads as TGTGCCAGCAGCGCCTCAGCGGGAGGGCCTCGGGAGCAGTTCTTC. This translates into CASSASAGGPREQFF.

This clonotype was observed many times. The chain joins TRBV7-9 to TRBJ2-1; perhaps D is TRBD1 or TRBD2 (7 bases each). Between the trimmed V and J ends, which lost 7 bases and 6 bases, there was a span of 16 bases. The CDR3 contains 14 residues. Germline CDR1 reads SEHNR; CDR2 reads FQNEAQ (reference sequence). CDR3 in DNA: TGTGCCAGCAACCTAGGGGGCGGGAGCAATGAGCAGTTCTTC. It codes for CASNLGGGSNEQFF.

This clonotype has at least ten counts. V and J are TRBV7-9 and TRBJ2-1; no clear D gene. Germline values: CDR1 SEHNR, CDR2 FQNEAQ (reference sequence). This CDR3 region has 13 residues. V was clipped by 0 bases and J by 6 bases, with 6 bases between them. CDR3 sequence: CASSLAITNEQFF. CDR3 bases: TGTGCCAGCAGCTTAGCCATAACCAATGAGCAGTTCTTC.

In its sample, this clonotype was seen a few times. This sequence joins TRBV3-1 and TRBJ1-3; D remains ambiguous. Trimming removed 0 bases at V and 0 bases at J, with 12 bases between. This CDR3 comprises 17 residues. Germline CDR1 is LGHDT and CDR2 is YNNKEL (reference sequence). The CDR3 is CASSQEIFPSSGNTIYF. CDR3 DNA: TGTGCCAGCAGCCAAGAAATATTTCCGAGCTCTGGAAACACCATATATTTT.

This clonotype came up many times. The chain joins TRBV2 to TRBJ2-2, with 10 bases identical to TRBD2. CDR1 is SNHLY and CDR2 is FYNNEI in the germline V gene. V shed 3 bases and J 8 bases; nucleotides not matched to a gene: 9. CDR3 length: 16 amino acids. The DNA of the CDR3 is TGTGCCAGCAGTGACTCGGCTAGCGGGAGATTTGGGGAGCTGTTTTTT. It is translated as CASSDSASGRFGELFF. The full variable domain, completed using reference TRBV2 and TRBJ2-2, is EPEVTQTPSHQVTQMGQEVILRCVPISNHLYFYWYRQILGQKVEFLVSFYNNEISEKSEIFDDQFSVERPDGSNFTLKIRSTKLEDSAMYFCASSDSASGRFGELFFGEGSRLTVL.

This clonotype was found many times. V and J are TRBV29-1 and TRBJ2-7, with TRBD2 identical over 7 bases. This CDR3 spans 14 amino acids. CDR1 and CDR2 from the germline V gene are SQVTM and ANQGSEA. Trimming removed 4 bases from V and 0 bases from J; junction bases left unmatched: 6. The CDR3 nucleotides are TGCAGCGTTGCTGCGTGGGAGGGCTCCTACGAGCAGTACTTC. Residues: CSVAAWEGSYEQYF.

CDR3 DNA sequence: TGCAGTGCCGGGAGGGCCTTCGAGACCCAGTACTTC. Residues: CSAGRAFETQYF. The chain has TRBV20-1 and TRBJ2-5, with 8 bases fitting TRBD2. The junction had 5 bases not matched to a gene; V was cut back by 6 bases and J by 5 bases. Germline V gene data show CDR1 as DFQATT and CDR2 as SNEGSKA (reference sequence). The CDR3 runs 12 residues.

The chain joins TRBV5-1 to TRBJ2-2; 7 bases align to TRBD1. Germline V CDR1 and CDR2: SGHRS, YFSETQ. Trimming removed 4 bases from V and 13 bases from J; junction bases left unmatched: 13. The CDR3 spans 14 residues. CDR3 protein: CASSPGQALGGLFF. Here the CDR3 DNA reads TGCGCCAGCAGCCCAGGACAGGCCCTCGGTGGGCTGTTTTTT.

In its sample, this clonotype was seen many times. This chain joins TRBV7-2 and TRBJ2-1; TRBD1 is a possible D gene (6 bases). The CDR3 extends over 14 amino acids. Trimming left V 5 bases short and J 8 bases short, with 16 bases between. Germline CDR1 is SGHTA and CDR2 is FQGNSA. The CDR3 is CASSLTTGSHEQFF. The CDR3 DNA sequence: TGTGCCAGCAGCCTTACGACAGGCTCGCATGAGCAGTTCTTC.

The chain has TRBV6-1 and TRBJ2-7, with 9 bases aligning to TRBD1. CDR1 and CDR2 (germline): MNHNS, SASEGT. V was pared by 10 bases and J by 1 base, with 8 bases of the junction left unmatched. The CDR3 is 14 residues long. The CDR3 bases are TGTGCCACCGGAGGGACAGGGAGATCCTACGAGCAGTACTTC. It yields the protein CATGGTGRSYEQYF.

This clonotype was seen many times. The chain recombines TRBV14 with TRBJ2-3, with TRBD2 identical over 8 bases. CDR1 is SGHDN, CDR2 FVKESK, per germline. The CDR3 runs to 16 residues. J gave up 3 bases and V 0 bases, and 5 bases lay outside the gene matches. The CDR3: CASSQETGRATDTQYF. The CDR3 region has the DNA TGTGCCAGCAGCCAAGAGACCGGGAGGGCAACAGATACGCAGTATTTT. The whole variable domain, remainder taken from reference TRBV14 and TRBJ2-3, is EAGVTQFPSHSVIEKGQTVTLRCDPISGHDNLYWYRRVMGKEIKFLLHFVKESKQDESGMPNNRFLAERTGGTYSTLKVQPAELEDSGVYFCASSQETGRATDTQYFGPGTRLTVL.

In this sample, this clonotype turned up many times. The V call is TRBV5-1, the J call TRBJ2-1; 11 bases are shared with TRBD2. V lost 4 bases to trimming and J lost 1 base; unmatched junction nucleotides: 10. Germline CDR1 reads SGHRS; CDR2 reads YFSETQ. CDR3 length equals 18 residues. The CDR3 protein is CASSTGTSGPSSYNEQFF. The CDR3 nucleotides are TGCGCCAGCAGCACAGGGACTAGCGGCCCCTCATCCTACAATGAGCAGTTCTTC.

The chain recombines TRBV20-1 with TRBJ1-6; TRBD1 aligns across 7 bases. The germline V gene has CDR1 DFQATT and CDR2 SNEGSKA (reference sequence). J gave up 5 bases and V 4 bases, and 2 bases lay outside the gene matches. The CDR3 loop spans 13 amino acids. The CDR3 spells CSATGTDNSPLHF. The CDR3 DNA reads TGCAGTGCTACCGGGACAGATAATTCACCCCTCCACTTT.

There are a few counts of this clonotype. The V gene is TRBV6-2 or TRBV6-3, the J gene TRBJ1-1, with TRBD1 matching over 8 bases. This CDR3 has 11 amino acids. The germline V gene has CDR1 MNHEY and CDR2 SVGEGT. Trimming at V came to 5 bases and at J to 10 bases, leaving 3 bases not matched to a gene. CDR3 sequence: CASSNDRGAFF. The CDR3 DNA sequence: TGTGCCAGCAGTAACGACAGGGGAGCTTTCTTT.

The CDR3 protein is CASSQGPLLSIARQYF. CDR3 bases: TGCGCCAGCAGCCAAGGCCCCCTACTTTCGATCGCGCGGCAGTACTTC. This sequence joins TRBV4-3 and TRBJ2-7; no reliable D call. V gave up 1 base and J gave up 9 bases, with 22 bases separating them. Germline CDR1 is LGHNA and CDR2 is YSLEER. The CDR3 consists of 16 residues.

This clonotype was counted between two and nine times. This rearrangement joins TRBV20-1 to TRBJ2-3; 13 bases line up with TRBD2. The CDR3 runs to 16 residues. CDR1 DFQATT and CDR2 SNEGSKA come from the germline V gene (reference sequence). J gave up 2 bases and V 2 bases, and 4 bases lay outside the gene matches. CDR3 sequence reads: CSARTGTSGNTDTQYF. CDR3 bases: TGCAGTGCTAGAACCGGGACTAGCGGGAACACAGATACGCAGTATTTT.

The chain employs TRBV6-1 and TRBJ2-7; D gene unclear. Germline V CDR1 and CDR2: MNHNS, SASEGT. V lost 8 bases to trimming and J lost 7 bases, with 18 bases between them. This CDR3 is built from 13 residues. CDR3 region: CASGKESPREQYF. DNA of the CDR3: TGTGCCAGCGGAAAAGAATCCCCTCGGGAGCAGTACTTC.

This clonotype was observed a handful of times. The CDR3 here is CSVVSNEQFF. CDR3 in DNA: TGCAGCGTTGTTAGCAATGAGCAGTTCTTC. The chain links TRBV29-1 to TRBJ2-1; no clear D. The CDR3 extends over 10 amino acids. Deletions cut 4 bases from V and 6 bases from J, with 4 bases between. The germline V gene has CDR1 SQVTM and CDR2 ANQGSEA.